This T cell receptor beta chain was identified in a study of blood T cell repertoires in COVID-19. Study context: The samples span acute and convalescent COVID-19 from the United States, Italy and Spain. PBMCs, B-cell-depleted T cells, or T cells were the source of the cDNA or gDNA that made up the material.

Germline V CDR1 and CDR2: LNHDA, SQIVND (reference sequence). The V and J ends lost 5 bases and 4 bases respectively, with 12 bases between them. This CDR3 contains 14 residues. Original data processing: Nucleated cell number was recorded as an estimate derived from reference gene primer amplification. Here immunoSEQ multiplex PCR was the method, and the copy in TCRdb shows in-frame clones only, minus some. V, J and clone size derive from that table, while D and trimming were established from the DNA sequence. Of roughly 250,000 clones listed, around 81% are singletons. This TCR came from a woman in her sixties with active or convalescent COVID-19. V is TRBV19 and J is TRBJ1-5; D is ambiguous. The specimen was peripheral blood. CDR3 sequence (DNA): TGTGCCAGTAGTGAGTACGGGGTTAATCAGCCCCAGCATTTT. The encoded protein is CASSEYGVNQPQHF. Full variable domain (outside the CDR3, taken from reference TRBV19 and TRBJ1-5): DGGITQSPKYLFRKEGQNVTLSCEQNLNHDAMYWYRQDPGQGLRLIYYSQIVNDFQKGDIAEGYSVSREKKESFPLTVTSAQKNPTAFYLCASSEYGVNQPQHFGDGTRLSIL.